This TCR beta chain stems from a study of CD8 T cells in ankylosing spondylitis. Trimming took off 4 bases at V and 10 bases at J, with 8 bases between the two ends. The CDR3 is 10 amino acids. CDR1 is DFQATT and CDR2 is SNEGSKA in the germline V gene (reference sequence). Via MiXCR, TCRdb re-called the 5' RACE reads, giving one row per CDR3 protein. This sample has about 100,000 distinct CDR3 sequences, with about 8% found just once. In its sample, this clonotype was seen many times. This TCR came from a male donor with ankylosing spondylitis or in good health (not recorded which). The source material was blood, either unsorted or a sorted T cell fraction (not recorded which). V and J are TRBV20-1 and TRBJ2-1, with D hard to call. The CDR3 sequence: CSATLREQFF. The DNA of the CDR3 is TGCAGTGCTACGCTCAGGGAGCAGTTCTTC.